One and the same sample provided the 30 T cell receptor beta chains below, sequenced in a study of cytomegalovirus exposure and HLA in healthy donors. Amplification used 60 Vbeta primers and 13 Jbeta primers. TCRdb's copy holds only in-frame clones and misses some; the assay was immunoSEQ multiplex PCR. The table includes over 100,000 clones, 60% to 80% detected once. The sample consisted of PBMCs. Every receptor here comes from a male donor in good health and CMV-seronegative.

In its sample, this clone was seen once. The chain uses TRBV27 and TRBJ2-1; 8 bases match TRBD1. Germline V gene sequence: CDR1 MNHEY, CDR2 SMNVEV (reference sequence). The CDR3 runs to 14 residues. The V segment lost 4 bases and the J segment 7 bases; nucleotides outside the gene matches: 6. The CDR3, as DNA: TGTGCCAGCAGTTCCCGGACAGGGAAGAATGAGCAGTTCTTC. Its protein is CASSSRTGKNEQFF.

The chain recombines TRBV28 with TRBJ1-1, with D possibly matching TRBD1 (5 bases). The CDR3 sequence is 15 residues long. CDR1 and CDR2 (germline): MDHEN, SYDVKM. V lost 3 bases and J 0 bases, leaving 11 bases between the germline ends. The CDR3 sequence is CASSLLWGVNTEAFF. The CDR3 region has the DNA TGTGCCAGCAGTTTGTTGTGGGGCGTGAACACTGAAGCTTTCTTT.

The chain is built from TRBV28 and TRBJ2-5; TRBD2 agrees at 10 bases. CDR1 is MDHEN and CDR2 is SYDVKM in the germline V gene. J gave up 5 bases and V 6 bases, and 30 bases lay outside the gene matches. CDR3 size: 22 residues. The CDR3 spells CASRGVSGGVAGGRRRGETQYF. CDR3 sequence (DNA): TGTGCCAGCAGGGGGGTTAGTGGTGGGGTAGCGGGAGGTAGACGGAGGGGGGAGACCCAGTACTTC.

V usage is TRBV7-3 and J usage is TRBJ2-7; D is undetermined. Germline V CDR1 and CDR2: SGHTA, FQGTGA. Deletions cut 2 bases from V and 3 bases from J, with 8 bases between. The CDR3 has 13 amino acids. The CDR3 protein is CASSLLADYEQYF. Here the CDR3 DNA reads TGTGCCAGCAGCTTATTGGCAGACTACGAGCAGTACTTC. The whole variable domain, filled in from reference TRBV7-3 and TRBJ2-7, reads GAGVSQTPSNKVTEKGKYVELRCDPISGHTALYWYRQSLGQGPEFLIYFQGTGAADDSGLPNDRFFAVRPEGSVSTLKIQRTERGDSAVYLCASSLLADYEQYFGPGTRLTVT.

This chain links TRBV29-1 with TRBJ2-3; 7 bases align to TRBD2. Germline CDR1 and CDR2: SQVTM and ANQGSEA. V was clipped by 3 bases and J by 8 bases; unmatched bases: 11. The CDR3 length is 14 residues. The CDR3 sequence is CSVERVGGSLTQYF. CDR3 sequence (DNA): TGCAGCGTTGAGCGGGTAGGCGGGAGTCTTACGCAGTATTTT.

In this sample, this clone turned up a few times. CDR3 DNA sequence: TGTGCCAGCAGCTCCCAGGGTCATACCGGGGAGCTGTTTTTT. It yields the protein CASSSQGHTGELFF. The gene calls are TRBV7-2 and TRBJ2-2, with D possibly TRBD1 on 5 matching bases. This CDR3 is 14 amino acids long. The germline V and J ends were trimmed by 4 bases and 5 bases, with 11 bases remaining between them. Germline CDR1 SGHTA, CDR2 FQGNSA. The variable domain in full, with the rest retrieved from reference TRBV7-2 and TRBJ2-2, is GAGVSQSPSNKVTEKGKDVELRCDPISGHTALYWYRQSLGQGLEFLIYFQGNSAPDKSGLPSDRFSAERTGGSVSTLTIQRTQQEDSAVYLCASSSQGHTGELFFGEGSRLTVL.

The rearrangement joins TRBV19 to TRBJ2-1; TRBD1 might be the D (6 bases). In germline, CDR1 is LNHDA, CDR2 SQIVND (reference sequence). CDR3 length: 15 residues. Trimming stripped 7 bases from V and 0 bases from J, with 13 bases between. CDR3 nucleotide sequence: TGTGCCAGTAAGGCCGACAGGAGCTCCTACAATGAGCAGTTCTTC. As protein: CASKADRSSYNEQFF.

This chain uses TRBV28 with TRBJ1-5, with D possibly TRBD1 on 5 matching bases. The CDR3 spans 14 residues. The V gene lost 8 bases and the J gene lost 2 bases, with 13 bases spanning the gap. CDR1 is MDHEN and CDR2 is SYDVKM in the germline V gene. CDR3 region: CASERWGGNQPQHF. DNA for the CDR3: TGTGCCAGCGAGCGGTGGGGGGGCAATCAGCCCCAGCATTTT.

The chain joins TRBV5-1 to TRBJ1-4; maybe TRBD1 (6 bases). Germline V gene sequence: CDR1 SGHRS, CDR2 YFSETQ. V was pared by 0 bases and J by 2 bases, with 11 bases between. The CDR3 is 16 residues long. This CDR3 is CASSLGGGATNEKLFF. CDR3 DNA: TGCGCCAGCAGCTTGGGGGGGGGCGCGACTAATGAAAAACTGTTTTTT. Full variable domain (remainder filled in from reference TRBV5-1 and TRBJ1-4): KAGVTQTPRYLIKTRGQQVTLSCSPISGHRSVSWYQQTPGQGLQFLFEYFSETQRNKGNFPGRFSGRQFSNSRSEMNVSTLELGDSALYLCASSLGGGATNEKLFFGSGTQLSVL.

The chain combines TRBV5-1 with TRBJ2-1; the D gene is possibly TRBD1 (5 bases). The CDR3 runs to 14 residues. Germline lookup yields CDR1 SGHRS and CDR2 YFSETQ. The ends were cut back, 2 bases at V and 5 bases at J, with 11 bases in the middle. As DNA, the CDR3 is TGCGCCAGCAGCTTAAAGGGGCCGAACAATGAGCAGTTCTTC. This codes for CASSLKGPNNEQFF.

J is TRBJ2-7 and V is TRBV7-9; no reliable D call. Germline V CDR1 and CDR2: SEHNR, FQNEAQ (reference sequence). The ends were cut back, 6 bases at V and 6 bases at J, with 12 bases in the middle. This CDR3 has 12 amino acids. CDR3 sequence: CASSSTVGEQYF. CDR3 nucleotide sequence: TGTGCCAGCAGTTCTACAGTGGGCGAGCAGTACTTC.

The chain is built from TRBV9 and TRBJ2-1; D is possibly TRBD2 (6 bases). Trimming took 0 bases from V and 0 from J, leaving 10 bases between them. Per germline, CDR1 SGDLS and CDR2 YYNGEE. The CDR3 is 16 residues long. CDR3: CASSVDGGGSYNEQFF. The CDR3 nucleotides are TGTGCCAGCAGCGTAGACGGGGGAGGCTCCTACAATGAGCAGTTCTTC.

J is TRBJ1-5 and V is TRBV11-2, with D possibly matching TRBD1 (6 bases). The ends were cut back, 0 bases at V and 7 bases at J, with 10 bases in the middle. Germline-derived CDR1 and CDR2 are SGHAT and FQNNGV. The CDR3 has 14 residues. CDR3 sequence reads: CASSLDRGTQPQHF. CDR3 nucleotide sequence: TGTGCCAGCAGCTTAGATCGAGGGACACAGCCCCAGCATTTT.

The J gene is TRBJ1-3, the V gene TRBV7-8, with D maybe TRBD1 (5 bases). CDR3 length equals 16 residues. Germline CDR1 SGHVS, CDR2 FQNEAQ. V dropped 5 bases and J dropped 0 bases, with 14 bases sitting between them. CDR3 DNA sequence: TGTGCCAGCAGCACCGCTCGGGGGGGCTCTGGAAACACCATATATTTT. Translated: CASSTARGGSGNTIYF. The whole variable domain, remainder taken from reference TRBV7-8 and TRBJ1-3, is GAGVSQSPRYKVAKRGQDVALRCDPISGHVSLFWYQQALGQGPEFLTYFQNEAQLDKSGLPSDRFFAERPEGSVSTLKIQRTQQEDSAVYLCASSTARGGSGNTIYFGEGSWLTVV.

Only a few counts were recorded for this clone. V gene TRBV2 combines with J gene TRBJ1-5; tentatively, D is TRBD1 (5 bases). Germline loops: CDR1 SNHLY, CDR2 FYNNEI. CDR3 length: 15 residues. V shed 5 bases and J shed 2 bases, with 13 bases lying between them. CDR3 region: CASSWRGEGNQPQHF. CDR3 DNA: TGTGCCAGCAGTTGGAGAGGGGAGGGCAATCAGCCCCAGCATTTT. The full variable domain, its missing parts supplied by reference TRBV2 and TRBJ1-5, is EPEVTQTPSHQVTQMGQEVILRCVPISNHLYFYWYRQILGQKVEFLVSFYNNEISEKSEIFDDQFSVERPDGSNFTLKIRSTKLEDSAMYFCASSWRGEGNQPQHFGDGTRLSIL.

V gene TRBV19 combines with J gene TRBJ2-5; D gene uncertain. The CDR3 sequence is 13 residues long. With 3 bases removed from V and 5 bases from J, the gap between germline ends came to 10 bases. The germline V gene has CDR1 LNHDA and CDR2 SQIVND (reference sequence). In DNA, the CDR3 is TGTGCCAGTAGTATTACGGCTAGGGAGACCCAGTACTTC. This sequence encodes CASSITARETQYF. Complete variable domain (other parts from reference TRBV19 and TRBJ2-5): DGGITQSPKYLFRKEGQNVTLSCEQNLNHDAMYWYRQDPGQGLRLIYYSQIVNDFQKGDIAEGYSVSREKKESFPLTVTSAQKNPTAFYLCASSITARETQYFGPGTRLLVL.

This chain connects TRBV10-1 to TRBJ2-7, with D tentatively TRBD1 (5 bases). The germline V gene has CDR1 WNHNN and CDR2 SYGVQD (reference sequence). Trimming took 3 bases from V and 9 from J, leaving 24 bases between them. This CDR3 is 16 amino acids long. CDR3 in amino acids: CASSEEDTETQNGQYF. The CDR3, as DNA: TGCGCCAGCAGTGAAGAGGACACGGAAACCCAAAACGGGCAGTACTTC.

The rearrangement uses TRBV28 and TRBJ1-5, with D hard to call. This CDR3 has 12 amino acids. V was trimmed by 5 bases and J by 4 bases, leaving 6 bases between them. CDR1 and CDR2 (germline): MDHEN, SYDVKM. The CDR3 DNA is TGTGCCAGCAGTCCGGGGAATCAGCCCCAGCATTTT. As protein: CASSPGNQPQHF.

This clone was found a few times. V and J are TRBV14 and TRBJ1-1; no firm D call. V was trimmed by 4 bases and J by 5 bases, leaving 11 bases between them. Germline CDR1 SGHDN, CDR2 FVKESK. There are 13 residues in the CDR3. CDR3 residues: CASSRPGWTEAFF. CDR3 coding DNA: TGTGCCAGCAGCCGACCGGGGTGGACTGAAGCTTTCTTT.

The chain employs TRBV7-2 and TRBJ1-2; D is possibly TRBD1 (6 bases). CDR1 SGHTA and CDR2 FQGNSA come from the germline V gene. The CDR3 spans 13 residues. V was cut by 5 bases and J by 5 bases, with 12 bases left in between. CDR3 DNA: TGTGCCAGCAGCCCCAGGGGAGGGTATGGCTACACCTTC. This sequence encodes CASSPRGGYGYTF.

The J gene is TRBJ2-3, the V gene TRBV9; D gene uncertain. The CDR3 runs 13 residues. CDR1 is SGDLS and CDR2 is YYNGEE in the germline V gene. V was cut by 3 bases and J by 2 bases, with 7 bases left in between. The CDR3 here is CASSARFTDTQYF. The CDR3 DNA sequence: TGTGCCAGCAGCGCGCGGTTCACAGATACGCAGTATTTT.

This chain joins TRBV2 and TRBJ1-2; the D gene is possibly TRBD1 (5 bases). Germline CDR1 and CDR2: SNHLY and FYNNEI. The V and J ends lost 2 bases and 8 bases respectively, with 12 bases between them. This CDR3 comprises 13 residues. The CDR3 is CASSERRGDGYTF. The CDR3 DNA is TGTGCCAGCAGTGAAAGACGGGGGGACGGCTACACCTTC.

V is TRBV5-1 and J is TRBJ2-5; D remains unclear. CDR1 and CDR2 (germline): SGHRS, YFSETQ. CDR3 size: 11 residues. Trimming took off 3 bases at V and 4 bases at J, with 4 bases between the two ends. This CDR3 is CASSSRETQYF. CDR3 sequence (DNA): TGCGCCAGCAGCTCCCGAGAGACCCAGTACTTC.

V and J are TRBV5-5 and TRBJ1-1, with D tentatively TRBD1 (6 bases). The CDR3 is 13 amino acids. V shed 5 bases and J shed 4 bases, with 12 bases lying between them. Germline loops: CDR1 SGHKS, CDR2 YYEKEE (reference sequence). The CDR3 loop is CASRREGGTEAFF. CDR3 bases: TGTGCCAGCAGGAGGGAGGGGGGCACTGAAGCTTTCTTT.

This chain connects TRBV5-1 to TRBJ2-7; 8 positions match TRBD1. V was clipped by 4 bases and J by 0 bases; unmatched bases: 6. CDR1 and CDR2 from the germline V gene are SGHRS and YFSETQ. This CDR3 spans 15 amino acids. The CDR3 protein is CASSAQGGSSYEQYF. DNA for the CDR3: TGCGCCAGCAGCGCACAGGGGGGAAGCTCCTACGAGCAGTACTTC.

The sample holds a few counts of this clone. The J gene is TRBJ2-1, the V gene TRBV7-8; D unclear. Germline CDR1 reads SGHVS; CDR2 reads FQNEAQ. Between the trimmed V and J ends, which lost 1 base and 6 bases, there was a span of 7 bases. This CDR3 is 13 amino acids long. CDR3 coding DNA: TGTGCCAGCAGCTTAGGGCCATCCAATGAGCAGTTCTTC. Residues: CASSLGPSNEQFF.

The chain links TRBV5-1 to TRBJ1-1; unclear D gene. V shed 4 bases and J shed 0 bases, with 19 bases lying between them. Germline CDR1 and CDR2: SGHRS and YFSETQ. The CDR3 runs to 17 residues. The CDR3 DNA reads as TGCGCCAGCAGCCCGGGGAGCCCTATTTACATGAACACTGAAGCTTTCTTT. It codes for CASSPGSPIYMNTEAFF.

There are many counts of this clone. The rearrangement uses TRBV29-1 and TRBJ1-1; D remains unclear. Germline values: CDR1 SQVTM, CDR2 ANQGSEA. Trimming stripped 7 bases from V and 1 base from J, with 4 bases between. The CDR3 has 10 amino acids. The CDR3, as DNA: TGCAGCGCCCGGAACACTGAAGCTTTCTTT. Translated: CSARNTEAFF.

The chain employs TRBV30 and TRBJ1-1, with 9 bases aligning to TRBD1. CDR1 GTSNPN and CDR2 SVGIG come from the germline V gene (reference sequence). There are 17 residues in the CDR3. Trimming cost V 0 bases and J 0 bases; bases outside gene matches: 8. The CDR3 region is CAWSVWDRASMNTEAFF. CDR3 coding DNA: TGTGCCTGGAGTGTATGGGACAGGGCTAGCATGAACACTGAAGCTTTCTTT.

This chain uses TRBV5-5 with TRBJ1-1, with D perhaps TRBD1 (6 bases). Germline V gives CDR1 SGHKS, CDR2 YYEKEE (reference sequence). V was shortened by 0 bases and J by 0 bases, with 12 bases between the two germline ends. The CDR3 has 16 residues. CDR3: CASSLDRVGMNTEAFF. CDR3 in DNA: TGTGCCAGCAGCTTGGACAGGGTAGGTATGAACACTGAAGCTTTCTTT.